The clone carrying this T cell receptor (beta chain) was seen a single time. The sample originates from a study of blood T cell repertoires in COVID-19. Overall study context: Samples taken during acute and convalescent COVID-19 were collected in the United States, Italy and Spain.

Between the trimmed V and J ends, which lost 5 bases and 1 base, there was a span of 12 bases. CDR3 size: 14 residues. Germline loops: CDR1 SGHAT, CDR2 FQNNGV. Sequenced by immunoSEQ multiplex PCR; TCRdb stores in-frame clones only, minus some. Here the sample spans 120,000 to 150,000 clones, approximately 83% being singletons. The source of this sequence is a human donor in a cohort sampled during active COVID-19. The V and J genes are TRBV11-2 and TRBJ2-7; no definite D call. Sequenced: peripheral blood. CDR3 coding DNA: TGTGCCAGCAGCCCGAAAGCGCGGTCCTACGAGCAGTACTTC. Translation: CASSPKARSYEQYF.